This TCR beta chain was profiled in a study of blood T cells in healthy people across ages. Study background: When template switching was applied, about one barcoded beta molecule was captured per two T cells.

Researchers report isolating at least 6.5 million PBMCs per sample. Overall study findings and caveats: With naive T cell percentage, TCR beta diversity showed a strong correlation.

A second about 7 to 11 cycle PCR used barcoded and J-beta primers. Each of the cDNA molecules was tagged by a template-switch adaptor with 12 random nucleotides. TCRdb re-derived calls from the 5' RACE reads in MiXCR, one entry per CDR3 protein. The sample lists hundreds of thousands of distinct CDR3 sequences; approximately 59% were seen once. Concerning this clonotype: Its antigen is as yet unknown.

This TCR came from a man aged 60 to 75 in good health. The sequenced material came from blood.

DNA of the CDR3: TGTGCCAGCAGTTACCGGGACAGGGCCTCTGGGGCCAACGTCCTGACTTTC. This gives the protein CASSYRDRASGANVLTF. The gene calls are TRBV6-2 or TRBV6-3 and TRBJ2-6, with 9 nucleotides matching TRBD1. The CDR3 is 17 residues long. CDR1 and CDR2 (germline): MNHEY, SVGEGT. The V gene end was trimmed by 2 bases and the J gene end by 0 bases; junction bases not matched to a gene: 2.